This T cell receptor beta chain was sequenced in a study of shared clonotypes between healthy human individuals. Study findings and constraints: When compared with the clonotypes that were shared by all four sorted-subset donors, the non-shared clonotypes turned out to have lower generation probabilities. Relative to memory subsets, naive subsets generally showed larger estimated richness. Blood was the sole source, and tissue repertoires probably differ. Around 4.7% of naive CD4 clonotypes were shared across a handful of donors.

Notes on this clone: What it binds is not known.

CD8 cells classed as naive were CD45RO-negative and positively selected for CCR7, excluding terminally differentiated effector memory CD45RA+ cells. Assay: immunoSEQ multiplex PCR; the TCRdb copy retains only in-frame clones and omits some. Here the sample spans around 2.1 million clones, just over 90% being singletons. The sequenced material came from naive CD8+ T cells from PBMCs. The sequence was collected from a man aged 18-30 years in good health. Some clones in this sample may be carry-over from other donors' samples.

The CDR3 DNA sequence: TGTGCCAGTAGTATAGCAGCGGGGTATAGCAATCAGCCCCAGCATTTT. This sequence encodes CASSIAAGYSNQPQHF. V usage is TRBV19 and J usage is TRBJ1-5, with unresolved D. CDR3 size: 16 residues. CDR1 LNHDA and CDR2 SQIVND come from the germline V gene (reference sequence). V was trimmed by 1 base and J by 0 bases, leaving 10 bases between them.